These 24 T cell receptor beta chains were all obtained from the same sample, sequenced in a study of T cells in localized non-small cell lung cancer. Only in-frame clones appear in the TCRdb table, and some are missing; sequencing was by immunoSEQ multiplex PCR. In the table there are under 30,000 clones, roughly nine tenths of which are singletons. This sample comprised peripheral blood, obtained before any cancer treatment. The source of these receptors is a woman aged 40 to 75 with stage I lung adenocarcinoma.

Only a few counts were recorded for this clone. The genes are TRBV10-3 and TRBJ2-7; D not resolved. Looked up from germline, CDR1 is ENHRY and CDR2 is SYGVKD. CDR3 size: 12 residues. Between the trimmed V and J ends, which lost 4 bases and 7 bases, there was a span of 11 bases. The CDR3 nucleotides are TGTGCCATCAGTGTACAGTCTGTAGAGCAGTACTTC. Translation gives CAISVQSVEQYF.

The CDR3 is CASSLLPGTSGDPNTGELFF. The CDR3 DNA sequence: TGTGCCAGCAGCCTCCTTCCCGGGACTAGCGGGGATCCGAACACCGGGGAGCTGTTTTTT. The gene calls are TRBV4-2 and TRBJ2-2; TRBD2 matches at 13 bases. J gave up 0 bases and V 4 bases, and 11 bases lay outside the gene matches. This CDR3 comprises 20 residues. CDR1 LGHNA and CDR2 YNFKEQ come from the germline V gene.

Only one count was recorded for this clone. The chain couples TRBV30 to TRBJ1-2, with D tentatively TRBD1 (6 bases). CDR1 and CDR2 from the germline V gene are GTSNPN and SVGIG (reference sequence). The CDR3 extends over 14 amino acids. Deletions cut 0 bases from V and 6 bases from J, with 14 bases between. CDR3 in DNA: TGTGCCTGGAGTGTAGGCTGGCAGGGGAATGGCTACACCTTC. It translates to CAWSVGWQGNGYTF.

Concerning this clone itself: Likely a read error: the CDR3 ends without its conserved phenylalanine or tryptophan. The chain employs TRBV2 and TRBJ1-2; TRBD1 matches at 11 bases. Germline trimming cut 5 bases from V and 2 bases from J; bases unmatched to any gene: 7. Germline V gives CDR1 SNHLY, CDR2 FYNNEI. This CDR3 has 16 residues. The CDR3 loop is CASSRDRDRGNYGYTL. The CDR3 DNA reads TGTGCCAGCAGTCGGGACCGGGACAGGGGGAACTATGGCTACACCCTC.

The chain recombines TRBV7-8 with TRBJ2-1, with D maybe TRBD1 (5 bases). Germline V gene lookup returns CDR1 SGHVS and CDR2 FQNEAQ. CDR3 length: 15 residues. V lost 4 bases, J lost 0 bases, and 10 bases lay in between. CDR3 loop: CASSSQVLSYNEQFF. CDR3 bases: TGTGCCAGCAGCTCACAGGTGCTCTCCTACAATGAGCAGTTCTTC.

This chain joins TRBV29-1 and TRBJ2-1, with a possible D match to TRBD2 (6 bases). The CDR3 has 14 amino acids. Germline values: CDR1 SQVTM, CDR2 ANQGSEA. The germline V and J ends were trimmed by 6 bases and 0 bases, with 12 bases remaining between them. CDR3 in amino acids: CSVVGLHSYNEQFF. DNA for the CDR3: TGCAGCGTGGTGGGACTTCACTCCTACAATGAGCAGTTCTTC.

This clone was counted a few times. The chain employs TRBV7-2 and TRBJ1-1; D possibly corresponds to TRBD1 (5 bases). V was pared by 5 bases and J by 0 bases, with 16 bases between. The germline V gene has CDR1 SGHTA and CDR2 FQGNSA. The CDR3 covers 16 residues. The CDR3 bases are TGTGCCAGCAGCCAAGATGCACAGGCTATGAACACTGAAGCTTTCTTT. It is translated as CASSQDAQAMNTEAFF.

This clone was detected once. This chain joins TRBV7-9 and TRBJ2-1; TRBD2 might be the D (6 bases). This CDR3 has 15 amino acids. The germline gives CDR1 SEHNR, CDR2 FQNEAQ (reference sequence). V lost 5 bases, J lost 4 bases, and 15 bases lay in between. In nucleotides, the CDR3 is TGTGCCAGCAGCCCCCGGGGGTCGAATTACAATGAGCAGTTCTTC. Translating gives CASSPRGSNYNEQFF.

This clone was recorded once. The chain joins TRBV29-1 to TRBJ1-5; TRBD1 matches at 9 bases. In germline, CDR1 is SQVTM, CDR2 ANQGSEA. This CDR3 is 15 amino acids long. Unmatched junction bases numbered 9, after V lost 4 bases and J lost 5 bases. The CDR3 DNA reads TGCAGCGTTGTAGGGGGACAGGGAGTCGATCAGCCCCAGCATTTT. It specifies CSVVGGQGVDQPQHF.

The chain combines TRBV7-2 with TRBJ2-5; 10 bases line up with TRBD2. Trimming cost V 4 bases and J 1 base; bases outside gene matches: 6. The CDR3 covers 16 residues. Germline CDR1 is SGHTA and CDR2 is FQGNSA. CDR3 loop: CASSSYSGRTQETQYF. CDR3 DNA sequence: TGTGCCAGCAGCTCCTATAGCGGGAGGACCCAAGAGACCCAGTACTTC.

This chain links TRBV5-1 with TRBJ2-5; maybe TRBD1 (6 bases). This CDR3 contains 15 residues. Trimming stripped 4 bases from V and 3 bases from J, with 16 bases between. Germline CDR1 and CDR2: SGHRS and YFSETQ. The CDR3 DNA is TGCGCCAGCAGCCGATGGACAGTCAAAGAAGAGACCCAGTACTTC. This codes for CASSRWTVKEETQYF.

The rearrangement links TRBV19 to TRBJ2-4; D is unclear. Germline V gene data show CDR1 as LNHDA and CDR2 as SQIVND (reference sequence). CDR3 length: 14 residues. With 1 base removed from V and 2 bases from J, the gap between germline ends came to 6 bases. The DNA of the CDR3 is TGTGCCAGTAGTATAGGACTCTCCAAAAACATTCAGTACTTC. This encodes CASSIGLSKNIQYF.

This chain connects TRBV4-1 to TRBJ2-5; 12 bases agree with TRBD2. CDR1 and CDR2 (germline): MGHRA, YSYEKL. V lost 4 bases, J lost 1 base, and 4 bases stayed unmatched. The CDR3 sequence is 16 residues long. In DNA, the CDR3 is TGCGCCAGCAGCCCCCAGACTAGCGGGGGCCAAGAGACCCAGTACTTC. Its translation: CASSPQTSGGQETQYF.

V and J are TRBV5-1 and TRBJ2-2; weak D call: TRBD1 (5 bases). The V and J ends lost 0 bases and 0 bases respectively, with 9 bases between them. The CDR3 totals 16 residues. In germline, CDR1 is SGHRS, CDR2 YFSETQ. DNA of the CDR3: TGCGCCAGCAGCTTGGAGGGGATCGCGAACACCGGGGAGCTGTTTTTT. Its translation: CASSLEGIANTGELFF.

The V call is TRBV25-1, the J call TRBJ1-2; the D gene is possibly TRBD1 (5 bases). Germline assignment: CDR1 MGHDK and CDR2 SYGVNS. This CDR3 is 12 amino acids long. Trimming took 4 bases from V and 4 from J, leaving 7 bases between them. As DNA, the CDR3 is TGTGCCAGCAGTGGACAGATCTATGGCTACACCTTC. This codes for CASSGQIYGYTF.

The chain employs TRBV18 and TRBJ1-5; D call uncertain. Germline CDR1 reads KGHSH; CDR2 reads LQKENI. V was cut by 3 bases and J by 7 bases, with 13 bases left in between. The CDR3 length is 14 residues. Written as DNA, the CDR3 is TGTGCCAGCTCACCCGGCGGGGAGCGGCAGCCCCAGCATTTT. Its translation is CASSPGGERQPQHF.

The chain recombines TRBV15 with TRBJ2-3, with no clear D. Germline V gene sequence: CDR1 LNHNV, CDR2 YYDKDF (reference sequence). Trimming left V 3 bases short and J 2 bases short, with 9 bases between. CDR3 length: 14 amino acids. The CDR3 nucleotides read TGTGCCACCAGCAGGGACCGGCACACAGATACGCAGTATTTT. Residues: CATSRDRHTDTQYF.

The genes are TRBV7-7 and TRBJ2-2, with D possibly TRBD2 on 5 matching bases. V lost 5 bases, J lost 7 bases, and 20 bases lay in between. From germline, CDR1 is SSHAT and CDR2 FNYEAQ (reference sequence). The CDR3 totals 16 residues. CDR3 amino acids: CASSPTSTSVVGELFF. The CDR3 DNA reads TGTGCCAGCAGCCCAACTAGTACTTCCGTCGTCGGGGAGCTGTTTTTT.

V is TRBV7-9 and J is TRBJ2-1, with 14 bases identical to TRBD2. The V gene's germline CDR1 is SEHNR and CDR2 FQNEAQ (reference sequence). The length of the CDR3 is 16 residues. After removal of 5 bases from V and 7 bases from J, the junction contained 7 bases not matched to a gene. CDR3 in DNA: TGTGCCAGCAGCCCGCGACTAGCGGGGGGGTTAAATGAGCAGTTCTTC. Amino acid sequence: CASSPRLAGGLNEQFF. Complete variable domain (other parts from reference TRBV7-9 and TRBJ2-1): DTGVSQNPRHKITKRGQNVTFRCDPISEHNRLYWYRQTLGQGPEFLTYFQNEAQLEKSRLLSDRFSAERPKGSFSTLEIQRTEQGDSAMYLCASSPRLAGGLNEQFFGPGTRLTVL.

V is TRBV15 and J is TRBJ1-4; the D is unclear. With 0 bases removed from V and 6 bases from J, the gap between germline ends came to 17 bases. This CDR3 comprises 17 residues. CDR1 and CDR2 (germline): LNHNV, YYDKDF (reference sequence). The CDR3 bases are TGTGCCACCAGCAGAGAGATTTATACGGTGGGAGATGAAAAACTGTTTTTT. It yields the protein CATSREIYTVGDEKLFF.

The V gene is TRBV5-1, the J gene TRBJ2-2; D is undetermined. V was cut by 1 base and J by 7 bases, with 8 bases left in between. The CDR3 spans 13 residues. Germline loops: CDR1 SGHRS, CDR2 YFSETQ. DNA of the CDR3: TGCGCCAGCAGCTTGCGGGTCGGCGGGGAGCTGTTTTTT. Amino acids: CASSLRVGGELFF.

The genes are TRBV19 and TRBJ2-1; D is tentatively TRBD1 or TRBD2 (6 bases each). V gave up 5 bases and J gave up 2 bases, with 13 bases separating them. There are 15 residues in the CDR3. In germline, CDR1 is LNHDA, CDR2 SQIVND (reference sequence). CDR3 nucleotide sequence: TGTGCCAGTAGTTCCGGGGGCGTTGCCTACAATGAGCAGTTCTTC. This translates into CASSSGGVAYNEQFF.

This sequence joins TRBV10-2 and TRBJ2-2, with D maybe TRBD1 (6 bases). Germline CDR1 and CDR2: WSHSY and SAAADI. The V gene lost 8 bases and the J gene lost 2 bases, with 15 bases spanning the gap. The CDR3 extends over 15 amino acids. For the CDR3, the DNA is TGCGCCAGCTCATTCCGACAGGACAACACCGGGGAGCTGTTTTTT. Amino acids: CASSFRQDNTGELFF.

This chain joins TRBV5-1 and TRBJ1-6; D not resolved. Trimming removed 0 bases from V and 6 bases from J, with 7 bases in between. Germline-derived CDR1 and CDR2 are SGHRS and YFSETQ. The length of the CDR3 is 14 residues. The CDR3 DNA follows: TGCGCCAGCAGCTTGGTGGTGACTAATTCACCCCTCCACTTT. Its translation is CASSLVVTNSPLHF.